The 20 T cell receptor beta chains in this list originate from one sample, sequenced in a study of regulatory dendritic cells for organ transplantation. Sequencing used immunoSEQ multiplex PCR; TCRdb keeps in-frame clones, though not all of them. The data show some 28,000 clones, approximately 80% seen once. The sample consisted of naive CD4+ T cells from blood. The subset was: CD45RA+ naive T cells. Receptors were obtained from a human donor in good health.

The V gene is TRBV10-3, the J gene TRBJ1-2, with a possible D match to TRBD1 (5 bases). The CDR3 extends over 13 amino acids. With 2 bases removed from V and 8 bases from J, the gap between germline ends came to 12 bases. Germline V gene lookup returns CDR1 ENHRY and CDR2 SYGVKD. In DNA form, the CDR3 reads TGTGCCATCAGTGAGACACAGGTTCAGGGCTACACCTTC. This sequence encodes CAISETQVQGYTF.

The chain carries TRBV5-1 and TRBJ2-5; 7 bases map to TRBD1. The J segment lost 4 bases and the V segment lost 2 bases, leaving 5 bases of the junction unmatched. Germline-derived CDR1 and CDR2 are SGHRS and YFSETQ. The CDR3 is 14 amino acids. The CDR3, as DNA: TGCGCCAGCAGCTTAGGACAGGTACGAGAGACCCAGTACTTC. Translation gives CASSLGQVRETQYF.

The rearrangement links TRBV11-2 to TRBJ2-4; TRBD1 matches at 7 bases. This CDR3 contains 15 residues. Losses at the gene ends were 5 bases for V and 6 bases for J; bases not matched to a gene: 10. Germline lookup yields CDR1 SGHAT and CDR2 FQNNGV. CDR3 amino acids: CASSITGESGNIQYF. CDR3 coding DNA: TGTGCCAGCAGCATCACAGGGGAGAGCGGAAACATTCAGTACTTC. The full variable domain, rest sourced from reference TRBV11-2 and TRBJ2-4, is EAGVAQSPRYKIIEKRQSVAFWCNPISGHATLYWYQQILGQGPKLLIQFQNNGVVDDSQLPKDRFSAERLKGVDSTLKIQPAKLEDSAVYLCASSITGESGNIQYFGAGTRLSVL.

The V gene is TRBV11-1, the J gene TRBJ1-1, with D possibly being TRBD1 (6 bases). Between the trimmed V and J ends, which lost 5 bases and 1 base, there was a span of 8 bases. The CDR3 contains 13 residues. CDR1 and CDR2 (germline): SGHAT, FQDESV (reference sequence). CDR3 in DNA: TGTGCCAGCAGCCGACAGGAGAACACTGAAGCTTTCTTT. Its protein product is CASSRQENTEAFF.

The genes are TRBV7-2 and TRBJ2-5, with TRBD2 identical over 8 bases. The CDR3 totals 14 residues. Germline V lookup: CDR1 SGHTA, CDR2 FQGNSA. The V gene end was trimmed by 5 bases and the J gene end by 5 bases; junction bases not matched to a gene: 7. The CDR3 DNA reads as TGTGCCAGCAGCCCGGGGGGGCAGGAGGAGACCCAGTACTTC. Translating gives CASSPGGQEETQYF.

The genes are TRBV5-4 and TRBJ1-5, with D perhaps matching TRBD1 (6 bases). V lost 2 bases and J 5 bases, leaving 14 bases between the germline ends. The CDR3 totals 15 residues. Germline values: CDR1 SGHNT, CDR2 YYREEE (reference sequence). Here the CDR3 reads CASSLGGDPYQPQHF. CDR3 DNA: TGTGCCAGCAGCTTAGGGGGGGACCCTTATCAGCCCCAGCATTTT. The whole variable domain, remainder taken from reference TRBV5-4 and TRBJ1-5, is ETGVTQSPTHLIKTRGQQVTLRCSSQSGHNTVSWYQQALGQGPQFIFQYYREEENGRGNFPPRFSGLQFPNYSSELNVNALELDDSALYLCASSLGGDPYQPQHFGDGTRLSIL.

The V call is TRBV18, the J call TRBJ1-4; the D is unclear. CDR1 is KGHSH, CDR2 LQKENI, per germline. The V gene lost 0 bases and the J gene lost 7 bases, with 6 bases spanning the gap. This CDR3 is 13 amino acids long. CDR3 bases: TGTGCCAGCTCACCACCGGCTCCTGAAAAACTGTTTTTT. Protein: CASSPPAPEKLFF.

In this sample, this clone turned up once. The chain recombines TRBV15 with TRBJ2-5; D not certain. CDR1 is LNHNV, CDR2 YYDKDF, per germline (reference sequence). The CDR3 sequence is 14 residues long. V was cut by 6 bases and J by 3 bases, with 14 bases left in between. Written as DNA, the CDR3 is TGTGCCACCAGTGCGACAAGTTGGGAAGAGACCCAGTACTTC. Translated: CATSATSWEETQYF. The full variable domain, completed using reference TRBV15 and TRBJ2-5, is DAMVIQNPRYQVTQFGKPVTLSCSQTLNHNVMYWYQQKSSQAPKLLFHYYDKDFNNEADTPDNFQSRRPNTSFCFLDIRSPGLGDTAMYLCATSATSWEETQYFGPGTRLLVL.

The chain uses TRBV5-1 and TRBJ2-2; the D gene is possibly TRBD1 (5 bases). The CDR3 covers 13 residues. V was shortened by 1 base and J by 6 bases, with 7 bases between the two germline ends. Germline V lookup: CDR1 SGHRS, CDR2 YFSETQ. CDR3 protein: CASSLSGSGELFF. The CDR3 region has the DNA TGCGCCAGCAGCTTGTCAGGGTCCGGGGAGCTGTTTTTT.

This sequence joins TRBV6-1 and TRBJ2-3; 9 bases agree with TRBD2. Per germline, CDR1 MNHNS and CDR2 SASEGT. This CDR3 has 14 amino acids. The V gene end was trimmed by 8 bases and the J gene end by 3 bases; junction bases not matched to a gene: 6. CDR3 bases: TGTGCCAGCGCGGCGGGGGGGGCGACAGATACGCAGTATTTT. Residues: CASAAGGATDTQYF.

The rearrangement links TRBV9 to TRBJ1-6, with 8 bases fitting TRBD1. J was trimmed by 10 bases and V by 5 bases; bases with no gene match: 11. Germline CDR1 reads SGDLS; CDR2 reads YYNGEE. The CDR3 runs 15 residues. The DNA of the CDR3 is TGTGCCAGCAGTCCTAGAACAGGGGGAGTATCACCCCTCCACTTT. As protein: CASSPRTGGVSPLHF.

This clone occurred once. CDR3 sequence reads: CASSLGQGSTEAFF. As DNA, the CDR3 is TGTGCCAGCAGCTTGGGACAGGGGAGCACTGAAGCTTTCTTT. The chain carries TRBV5-6 and TRBJ1-1; 8 bases fit TRBD1. The germline V gene has CDR1 SGHDT and CDR2 YYEEEE. V lost 0 bases and J lost 4; bases outside the gene matches: 2. There are 14 residues in the CDR3.

This clone was observed a few times. The chain carries TRBV5-1 and TRBJ1-2, with 7 bases that match TRBD1. The CDR3 runs 14 residues. V shed 4 bases and J 5 bases; nucleotides not matched to a gene: 8. Germline V gene data show CDR1 as SGHRS and CDR2 as YFSETQ. CDR3 DNA: TGCGCCAGCAGCAGGGGGCAGGGTGGTTATGGCTACACCTTC. Translating it yields CASSRGQGGYGYTF. Using reference TRBV5-1 and TRBJ1-2 for the parts outside the CDR3, the full variable domain is KAGVTQTPRYLIKTRGQQVTLSCSPISGHRSVSWYQQTPGQGLQFLFEYFSETQRNKGNFPGRFSGRQFSNSRSEMNVSTLELGDSALYLCASSRGQGGYGYTFGSGTRLTVV.

V is TRBV4-3 and J is TRBJ2-1, with D perhaps TRBD1 (5 bases). V was cut by 0 bases and J by 1 base, with 7 bases left in between. Germline assignment: CDR1 LGHNA and CDR2 YSLEER. CDR3 size: 15 residues. The CDR3 DNA is TGCGCCAGCAGCCAAGAGCCAGGGTCCTACAATGAGCAGTTCTTC. Translated, it gives CASSQEPGSYNEQFF.

The chain employs TRBV5-4 and TRBJ1-2; a possible D gene is TRBD1 (6 bases). This CDR3 spans 15 amino acids. Per germline, CDR1 SGHNT and CDR2 YYREEE (reference sequence). Trimming removed 2 bases from V and 8 bases from J, with 19 bases in between. CDR3 sequence: CASSLWGGQTGGYTF. The CDR3 nucleotides are TGTGCCAGCAGCTTATGGGGGGGGCAGACGGGCGGCTACACCTTC.

V and J are TRBV5-6 and TRBJ2-6; TRBD2 is a possible D gene (7 bases). Germline loops: CDR1 SGHDT, CDR2 YYEEEE. V dropped 3 bases and J dropped 0 bases, with 16 bases sitting between them. The CDR3 contains 18 residues. The CDR3: CASSSGAGAVSGANVLTF. DNA of the CDR3: TGTGCCAGCAGCTCCGGGGCGGGGGCAGTCTCTGGGGCCAACGTCCTGACTTTC.

The chain combines TRBV6-5 with TRBJ1-1, with D perhaps matching TRBD1 (6 bases). The ends were cut back, 6 bases at V and 0 bases at J, with 14 bases in the middle. Germline V gene data show CDR1 as MNHEY and CDR2 as SVGAGI. The CDR3 covers 15 residues. CDR3 sequence (DNA): TGTGCCAGCAGCCTCGGACAGACCATGAACACTGAAGCTTTCTTT. It yields the protein CASSLGQTMNTEAFF.

The sample holds one count of this clone. The V gene is TRBV19, the J gene TRBJ1-2; 10 nucleotides agree with TRBD1. V lost 5 bases to trimming and J lost 6 bases; unmatched junction nucleotides: 9. This CDR3 is built from 15 residues. Germline lookup yields CDR1 LNHDA and CDR2 SQIVND (reference sequence). The CDR3 here is CASSLPGTGDNGYTF. As DNA, the CDR3 is TGTGCCAGTAGTTTACCCGGGACAGGGGATAATGGCTACACCTTC.

This clone was counted between two and nine times. Written as DNA, the CDR3 is TGTGCCAGTAGTATTCAAGATACGCAGTATTTT. Encoded protein: CASSIQDTQYF. The V call is TRBV19, the J call TRBJ2-3; D remains ambiguous. The CDR3 spans 11 residues. Trimming cost V 3 bases and J 5 bases, with 3 bases left between them. Germline lookup yields CDR1 LNHDA and CDR2 SQIVND (reference sequence). The variable domain in full, completed from reference TRBV19 and TRBJ2-3, reads DGGITQSPKYLFRKEGQNVTLSCEQNLNHDAMYWYRQDPGQGLRLIYYSQIVNDFQKGDIAEGYSVSREKKESFPLTVTSAQKNPTAFYLCASSIQDTQYFGPGTRLTVL.

This clone occurred once. This chain uses TRBV28 with TRBJ1-3; TRBD1 agrees at 9 bases. J was trimmed by 4 bases and V by 3 bases; bases with no gene match: 4. The germline V gene has CDR1 MDHEN and CDR2 SYDVKM. The CDR3 contains 15 residues. For the CDR3, the DNA is TGTGCCAGCAGTTTGACAGGGGGATCCGGAAACACCATATATTTT. Its translation is CASSLTGGSGNTIYF.